This T cell receptor (beta chain) was sequenced in a study of early T cells in non-severe SARS-CoV-2 infection. Germline V gene lookup returns CDR1 KGHSH and CDR2 LQKENI. V shed 6 bases, J shed 4 bases, and the junction held 5 bases outside the gene matches. The CDR3 consists of 15 residues. In TCRdb, the 5' RACE reads were re-called with MiXCR into one record per CDR3 protein. This sample has some 28,000 distinct CDR3 sequences, with under 10% found just once. This chain connects TRBV18 to TRBJ2-1, with 11 bases identical to TRBD2. The TCR was taken from an adult who was a healthcare worker with PCR-confirmed SARS-CoV-2 infection or an uninfected control (not recorded which). Material for sequencing was whole blood. CDR3 in amino acids: CASSPTSGGYNEQFF. Here the CDR3 DNA reads TGTGCCAGCTCGCCTACTAGCGGGGGTTACAATGAGCAGTTCTTC.